This T cell receptor (beta chain) derives from a study of blood T cell repertoires in COVID-19. Study-wide background: Sample material is recorded as cDNA or gDNA derived from T cells, B-cell-depleted T cells, or PBMCs.

Assay used: immunoSEQ multiplex PCR; TCRdb lists only in-frame clones, some missing. The data show around 200,000 clones, 83% seen once. Germline CDR1 and CDR2: LGHDT and YNNKEL (reference sequence). The CDR3 is 18 amino acids. The V segment lost 4 bases and the J segment 5 bases; nucleotides outside the gene matches: 14. The V call is TRBV3-1 (or the pseudogene TRBV3-2), the J call TRBJ1-6, with 7 bases that match TRBD1. Specimen: peripheral blood. The clonotype originates from a woman between 40 and 55 years old with acute or convalescent COVID-19. CDR3: CASSRQVQGLSNNSPLHF. The CDR3 region has the DNA TGTGCCAGCAGCCGACAAGTACAGGGGCTTTCTAATAATTCACCCCTCCACTTT.